This T cell receptor (beta chain) was observed in a study of blood T cell repertoires in COVID-19. In the study overall: PBMCs, B-cell-depleted T cells, or T cells were the source of the cDNA or gDNA that made up the material.

Some clones are missing from TCRdb's copy, which holds only in-frame ones; the method was immunoSEQ multiplex PCR. The sample lists 110,000 to 150,000 clones; under 90% were seen once. J lost 7 bases, V lost 5 bases, and 5 bases had no gene match. The germline CDR1 and CDR2 sequences are SGHVS and FQNEAQ. This CDR3 comprises 12 residues. V and J are TRBV7-8 and TRBJ2-7; TRBD1 matches 7 bases. This receptor was taken from a woman under 30 who had been exposed to COVID-19. The source material was PBMCs or T cells enriched from blood (not recorded which). The DNA for the CDR3 is TGTGCCAGCAGCCCAAGCAGGGGGGAGCAGTACTTC. Translating gives CASSPSRGEQYF.